A single T cell receptor (beta chain) is shown here with its context. Using immunoSEQ multiplex PCR, the repertoire was profiled, and TCRdb retains in-frame clones only, with some absent. The sample contains 150,000 or so clones, roughly 83% of which appear only once. This specimen comes from a study of blood T cell repertoires in COVID-19. From germline, CDR1 is KGHSH and CDR2 LQKENI. V dropped 5 bases and J dropped 4 bases, with 5 bases sitting between them. The CDR3 spans 12 residues. The clonotype was recovered from a woman aged 60-75 years with COVID-19, enrolled during active disease. The chain carries TRBV18 and TRBJ2-2; D remains ambiguous. Specimen: peripheral blood. The CDR3 nucleotides are TGTGCCAGCTCAGGCCCCACCGGGGAGCTGTTTTTT. Its translation is CASSGPTGELFF.